This is a list of T cell receptor beta chains from one sample in a study of radiotherapy plus CTLA-4 blockade in lung cancer. TCRdb keeps only in-frame clones here, not all; method: immunoSEQ multiplex PCR. Of some 33,000 clones listed, 60% to 80% were seen once; the top ten hold roughly 4.7%. Sequenced material: peripheral blood, taken from a patient treated with radiotherapy plus ipilimumab. The source is a human donor with non-small cell lung cancer whose response to radiotherapy plus ipilimumab could not be evaluated. Both conserved end residues are part of each CDR3. The D gene is left open where the match is weak. Size tells how often a clone was seen (once, few, many) or the class of an expanded clone, and some rows leave it out.

size | D | J | V | CDR3 | DNA
. | . | TRBJ2-2 | TRBV6-1 | CASSPVDGELFF | TGTGCCAGCAGTCCGGTAGACGGGGAGCTGTTTTTT
few | . | TRBJ1-2 | TRBV28 | CAIIPQGQDGYTF | TGTGCCATCATTCCACAGGGTCAGGATGGCTACACCTTC
. | . | TRBJ1-2 | TRBV7-8 | CASSRDRSYGYTF | TGTGCCAGCAGCCGCGACAGATCCTATGGCTACACCTTC
. | . | TRBJ2-1 | TRBV15 | CATSRTGQYNEQFF | TGTGCCACCAGCAGAACAGGACAGTACAATGAGCAGTTCTTC
once | TRBD1 | TRBJ1-4 | TRBV19 | CASSKGQGPTNEKLFF | TGTGCCAGTAGTAAAGGACAGGGACCAACTAATGAAAAACTGTTTTTT
. | TRBD1 | TRBJ2-5 | TRBV7-2 | CASSLDMSGGGKTQYF | TGTGCCAGCAGCTTAGATATGTCAGGGGGCGGAAAGACCCAGTACTTC
. | . | TRBJ1-4 | TRBV28 | CASRIHSRNYEKLFF | TGTGCCAGCAGAATACACAGCCGGAATTATGAAAAACTGTTTTTT
. | . | TRBJ2-3 | TRBV11-3 | CASSTRTDTQYF | TGTGCCAGCAGCACACGTACAGATACGCAGTATTTT
. | TRBD2 | TRBJ2-3 | TRBV28 | CASTMGGSGDTDTQYF | TGTGCCAGCACCATGGGGGGGAGTGGGGACACAGATACGCAGTATTTT
. | TRBD1 | TRBJ2-5 | TRBV4-3 | CASSHGQGQETQYF | TGCGCCAGCAGCCATGGACAGGGACAGGAGACCCAGTACTTC
. | . | TRBJ2-5 | TRBV18 | CASSPRTLQETQYF | TGTGCCAGCTCACCTCGGACTCTCCAAGAGACCCAGTACTTC
. | TRBD1 | TRBJ2-7 | TRBV6-5 | CASSFRDRMSEQYF | TGTGCCAGCAGCTTCCGGGACAGGATGAGCGAGCAGTACTTC
. | TRBD1 | TRBJ2-7 | TRBV18 | CASSPDRGASYEQYF | TGTGCCAGCTCACCGGACAGGGGGGCCTCCTACGAGCAGTACTTC
. | . | TRBJ2-5 | TRBV9 | CASSVAASSDQETQYF | TGTGCCAGCAGCGTAGCGGCTAGTTCTGATCAAGAGACCCAGTACTTC
. | . | TRBJ1-2 | TRBV7-2 | CASSLDQGSYGYTF | TGTGCCAGCAGCTTAGATCAGGGTAGCTATGGCTACACCTTC
. | TRBD2 | TRBJ2-7 | TRBV28 | CASSFWASGTHEQYF | TGTGCCAGCAGTTTTTGGGCTAGCGGGACCCACGAGCAGTACTTC
once | TRBD1 | TRBJ2-1 | TRBV5-6 | CASSQRDRGRGAYNEQFF | TGTGCCAGCAGCCAACGGGACAGGGGGCGCGGGGCCTACAATGAGCAGTTCTTC
few | . | TRBJ1-3 | TRBV4-3 | CASSQGTRPGSGNTIYF | TGCGCCAGCAGCCAGGGGACACGGCCGGGCTCTGGAAACACCATATATTTT
. | . | TRBJ2-3 | TRBV2 | CASRGDTDTQYF | TGTGCCAGCCGGGGAGACACAGATACGCAGTATTTT
few | . | TRBJ1-5 | TRBV25-1 | CASSFGQFDNQPQHF | TGTGCCAGCAGTTTTGGGCAGTTTGACAATCAGCCCCAGCATTTT
medium-sized | . | TRBJ1-1 | TRBV5-1 | CASSADMNTEAFF | TGCGCCAGCAGCGCAGACATGAACACTGAAGCTTTCTTT
. | . | TRBJ2-7 | TRBV10-3 | CAISESKSYEQYF | TGTGCCATCAGTGAGTCCAAGAGCTACGAGCAGTACTTC
. | TRBD2 | TRBJ2-7 | TRBV7-9 | CASSSGRYEQYF | TGTGCCAGCTCTAGCGGGAGGTACGAGCAGTACTTC
. | TRBD1 | TRBJ2-1 | TRBV5-1 | CASSPGTGHYNEQFF | TGCGCCAGCAGCCCCGGGACAGGGCATTACAATGAGCAGTTCTTC
. | TRBD2 | TRBJ2-2 | TRBV5-6 | CASSATLAGNTGELFF | TGTGCCAGCAGCGCAACCTTAGCGGGAAACACCGGGGAGCTGTTTTTT
few | . | TRBJ2-5 | TRBV10-2 | CATTPRDGTQYF | TGCGCCACCACCCCGCGGGACGGGACCCAGTACTTC
. | . | TRBJ1-3 | TRBV27 | CASSFSYGNTIYF | TGTGCCAGCAGTTTCTCTTATGGAAACACCATATATTTT
. | . | TRBJ1-2 | TRBV18 | CASSPSPGNYYGYTF | TGTGCCAGCTCACCATCGCCGGGAAACTACTATGGCTACACCTTC
. | . | TRBJ2-3 | TRBV6-6 | CASSYIGEGYF | TGTGCCAGCAGTTACATCGGGGAAGGGTATTTT
. | . | TRBJ2-5 | TRBV10-3 | CAIRDSGIETQYF | TGTGCCATCAGGGACTCGGGGATTGAGACCCAGTACTTC
. | TRBD2 | TRBJ2-1 | TRBV11-2 | CATSPGGLGNEQFF | TGTGCCACCTCGCCGGGAGGGTTGGGCAATGAGCAGTTCTTC
. | TRBD1 | TRBJ1-6 | TRBV19 | CASSSSDRESSPLHF | TGTGCCAGTAGTTCCTCGGACAGGGAGAGCTCACCCCTCCACTTT
. | TRBD1 | TRBJ1-5 | TRBV27 | CASSKRGTDSNQPQHF | TGTGCCAGCAGTAAAAGGGGGACAGATAGCAATCAGCCCCAGCATTTT
. | TRBD1 | TRBJ2-3 | TRBV28 | CASRGTVRTDTQYF | TGTGCCAGCAGGGGGACAGTCCGCACAGATACGCAGTATTTT
. | TRBD1 | TRBJ1-1 | TRBV10-3 | CAIKSTGDTEAFF | TGTGCCATCAAGTCGACAGGGGACACTGAAGCTTTCTTT
few | . | TRBJ1-5 | TRBV2 | CASSGLSSGGNQPQHF | TGTGCCAGCAGTGGACTCTCAAGCGGGGGCAATCAGCCCCAGCATTTT
. | TRBD1 | TRBJ2-7 | TRBV18 | CASSRGQGFGEQYF | TGTGCCAGTTCAAGGGGACAGGGATTCGGCGAGCAGTACTTC
. | . | TRBJ2-5 | TRBV6-5 | CASSWGQGETQYF | TGTGCCAGCAGTTGGGGGCAGGGGGAGACCCAGTACTTC
. | TRBD2 | TRBJ2-3 | TRBV4-3 | CASSGKREADTQYF | TGCGCCAGCAGCGGGAAGCGGGAAGCAGATACGCAGTATTTT
. | . | TRBJ1-2 | TRBV11-2 | CASSLVLGSTYGYTF | TGTGCCAGCAGCTTAGTATTGGGCAGCACATATGGCTACACCTTC
few | . | TRBJ1-2 | TRBV19 | CASRSGYGYTF | TGTGCCAGTAGGTCCGGGTACGGCTACACCTTC
few | TRBD2 | TRBJ2-1 | TRBV10-3 | CAISPREALYNEQFF | TGTGCCATCAGTCCTCGGGAGGCCCTCTACAATGAGCAGTTCTTC
once | TRBD1 | TRBJ2-6 | TRBV5-1 | CASSLDQQGAGANVLTF | TGCGCCAGCAGCTTGGATCAACAGGGGGCTGGGGCCAACGTCCTGACTTTC
. | TRBD2 | TRBJ2-5 | TRBV5-4 | CASSLAGVPETQYF | TGTGCCAGCAGCTTAGCGGGAGTTCCAGAGACCCAGTACTTC
. | TRBD2 | TRBJ2-1 | TRBV29-1 | CSVQRRERSNEQFF | TGCAGCGTACAGAGGCGGGAGAGGAGCAATGAGCAGTTCTTC
few | . | TRBJ2-7 | TRBV7-2 | CASSQIASTALYEQYF | TGTGCCAGCAGTCAAATCGCCTCAACAGCCCTCTACGAGCAGTACTTC
few | TRBD2 | TRBJ2-3 | TRBV5-4 | CASSLGRGGADTQYF | TGTGCCAGCAGCTTGGGGCGGGGGGGGGCAGATACGCAGTATTTT
. | . | TRBJ2-1 | TRBV28 | CASRSTPYNEQFF | TGTGCCAGCAGATCGACACCTTACAATGAGCAGTTCTTC
. | . | TRBJ1-3 | TRBV21-1 | CASSKGRRGSNLRTIYF | TGTGCCAGCAGCAAAGGACGTAGGGGAAGTAACCTTCGCACCATATATTTT
. | . | TRBJ1-1 | TRBV10-3 | CAISKSEGTEAFF | TGTGCCATCAGCAAGTCCGAGGGCACTGAAGCTTTCTTT
few | . | TRBJ2-7 | TRBV2 | CASSETEYEQYF | TGTGCCAGCAGTGAAACTGAATACGAGCAGTACTTC
. | TRBD2 | TRBJ2-3 | TRBV18 | CASSLAGVTDTQYF | TGTGCCAGCTCACTGGCGGGGGTCACAGATACGCAGTATTTT
. | TRBD2 | TRBJ2-7 | TRBV10-1 | CASSENGGGEQYF | TGCGCCAGCAGTGAGAACGGCGGGGGCGAGCAGTACTTC
. | TRBD1 | TRBJ2-5 | TRBV29-1 | CSVRQGETQYF | TGCAGCGTTAGACAGGGGGAGACCCAGTACTTC
few | TRBD1 | TRBJ2-7 | TRBV6-1 | CASRETGTGSYEQYF | TGTGCCAGCAGAGAAACCGGGACAGGGTCCTACGAGCAGTACTTC
few | . | TRBJ1-2 | TRBV6-6 | CASSSNYGYTF | TGTGCCAGCAGTTCGAACTATGGCTACACCTTC
. | TRBD2 | TRBJ2-7 | TRBV6-5 | CASNLAGRGDEQYF | TGTGCCAGCAACCTAGCGGGTCGGGGAGATGAGCAGTACTTC
. | . | TRBJ2-2 | TRBV18 | CASSLDSNTGELFF | TGTGCCAGCTCACTGGACAGTAACACCGGGGAGCTGTTTTTT
. | TRBD2 | TRBJ2-7 | TRBV7-2 | CASSKRAGGTYEQYF | TGTGCCAGCAGCAAACGGGCGGGAGGGACTTACGAGCAGTACTTC